The following is a T cell receptor beta chain sequence with its context. The antigen is undetermined. These data are taken from a study of T cell responses to AZD1222 COVID-19 vaccine. The repertoire was sequenced with immunoSEQ multiplex PCR; TCRdb's copy has only in-frame clones and lacks some. The table lists roughly 150,000 clones, around nine tenths of them singletons. Broader study findings: Along spike, vaccine-associated CD4 TCRs were found throughout, with dominance at 160-218 and 743-854. The number of AZD1222 recipients seropositive at baseline was only 6 or 7. All repertoire sampling was performed exclusively after the peak T cell response.

Source: peripheral blood, taken on day 0 of AZD1222 vaccination. This TCR came from an adult in good health.

The CDR3 reads CASSIGLRGELINQPQHF. The CDR3 DNA reads TGTGCCAGTAGTATTGGGCTTCGGGGGGAACTAATCAATCAGCCCCAGCATTTT. The chain couples TRBV19 to TRBJ1-5; a weak D match, TRBD1 (5 bases). Deletions cut 3 bases from V and 3 bases from J, with 21 bases between. CDR1 is LNHDA and CDR2 is SQIVND in the germline V gene (reference sequence). The CDR3 totals 18 residues.